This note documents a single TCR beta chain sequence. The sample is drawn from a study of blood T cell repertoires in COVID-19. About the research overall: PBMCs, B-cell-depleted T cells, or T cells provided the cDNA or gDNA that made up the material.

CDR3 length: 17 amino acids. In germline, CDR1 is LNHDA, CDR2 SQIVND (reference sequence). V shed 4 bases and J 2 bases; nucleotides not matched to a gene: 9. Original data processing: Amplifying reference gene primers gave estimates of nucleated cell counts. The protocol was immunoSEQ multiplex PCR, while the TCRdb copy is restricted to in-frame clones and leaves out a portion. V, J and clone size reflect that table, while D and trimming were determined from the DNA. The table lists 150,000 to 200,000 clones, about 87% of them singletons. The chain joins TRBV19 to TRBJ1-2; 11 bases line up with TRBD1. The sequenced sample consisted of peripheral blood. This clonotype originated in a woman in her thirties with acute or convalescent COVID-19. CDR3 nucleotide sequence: TGTGCCAGTAGTACGCGAGGACAGGGGGCATTGAACTATGGCTACACCTTC. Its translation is CASSTRGQGALNYGYTF. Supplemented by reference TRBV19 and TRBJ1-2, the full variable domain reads DGGITQSPKYLFRKEGQNVTLSCEQNLNHDAMYWYRQDPGQGLRLIYYSQIVNDFQKGDIAEGYSVSREKKESFPLTVTSAQKNPTAFYLCASSTRGQGALNYGYTFGSGTRLTVV.